This entry features one T cell receptor (beta chain) sequence. The data originate from a study of blood T cell repertoires in COVID-19. Clones were read by immunoSEQ multiplex PCR, and TCRdb kept only the in-frame ones, dropping some. The sample carries about 110,000 clones, around 86% recorded once. CDR1 WNHNN and CDR2 SYGVQD come from the germline V gene (reference sequence). The V end lost 10 bases, the J end lost 1 base, and 23 bases lay between the germline ends. The CDR3 consists of 17 residues. The sequencing input was peripheral blood. The source is a woman aged 70 to 79 with acute or convalescent COVID-19. The genes are TRBV10-1 and TRBJ2-1; D might be TRBD2 (6 bases). The CDR3 is CATSRDSSYGSYNEQFF. The CDR3 DNA reads as TGCGCCACCTCACGGGACTCGTCCTATGGGTCCTACAATGAGCAGTTCTTC.